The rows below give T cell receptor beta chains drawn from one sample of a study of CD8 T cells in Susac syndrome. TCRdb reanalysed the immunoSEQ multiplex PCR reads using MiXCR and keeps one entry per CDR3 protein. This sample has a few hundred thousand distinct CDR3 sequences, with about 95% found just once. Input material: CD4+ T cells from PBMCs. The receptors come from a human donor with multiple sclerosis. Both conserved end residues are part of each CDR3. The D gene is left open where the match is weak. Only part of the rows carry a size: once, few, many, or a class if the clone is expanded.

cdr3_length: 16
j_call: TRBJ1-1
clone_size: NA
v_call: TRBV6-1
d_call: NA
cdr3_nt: TGTGCCAGCAGCCCCGTTGTGTACCAGAGGAACACTGAAGCTTTCTTT
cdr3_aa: CASSPVVYQRNTEAFF

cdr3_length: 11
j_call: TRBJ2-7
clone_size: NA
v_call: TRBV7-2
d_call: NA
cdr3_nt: TGTGCCAGCAGCCCACTAGCCGAGCAGTACTTC
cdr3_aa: CASSPLAEQYF

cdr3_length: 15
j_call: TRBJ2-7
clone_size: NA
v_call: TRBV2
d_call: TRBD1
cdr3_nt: TGTGTCGCCGGGACAGGGAATCTCGGGGTTTACGAGCAGTACTTC
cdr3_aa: CVAGTGNLGVYEQYF

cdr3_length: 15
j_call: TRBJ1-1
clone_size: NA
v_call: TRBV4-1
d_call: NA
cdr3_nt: TGCGCCAGCAGCCAACACGGACAGAGCAACACTGAAGCTTTCTTT
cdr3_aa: CASSQHGQSNTEAFF

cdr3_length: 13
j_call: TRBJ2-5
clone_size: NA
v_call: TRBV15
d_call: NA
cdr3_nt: TGTGCCACCAGCAGAGCTGGACAAGAGACCCAGTACTTC
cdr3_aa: CATSRAGQETQYF

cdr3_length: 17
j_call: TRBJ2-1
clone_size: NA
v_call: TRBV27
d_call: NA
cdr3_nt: TGTGCCAGCAGTCCCCGAGGGGGGGGCGCTGGGTACAATGAGCAGTTCTTC
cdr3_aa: CASSPRGGGAGYNEQFF

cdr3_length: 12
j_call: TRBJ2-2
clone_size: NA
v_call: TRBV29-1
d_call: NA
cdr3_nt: TGCAGCGCCACCCTGGTGACCGGGGAGCTGTTTTTT
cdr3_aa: CSATLVTGELFF

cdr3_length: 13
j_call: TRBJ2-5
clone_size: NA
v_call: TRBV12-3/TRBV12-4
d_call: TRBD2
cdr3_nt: TGTGCCAGCGCCCGGGGGGGTCAAGAGACCCAGTACTTC
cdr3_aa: CASARGGQETQYF

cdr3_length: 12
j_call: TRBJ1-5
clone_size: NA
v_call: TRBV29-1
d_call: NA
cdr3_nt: TGCAGCGTTGGGGCGGTCGGAGAGCCCCAGCATTTT
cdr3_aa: CSVGAVGEPQHF

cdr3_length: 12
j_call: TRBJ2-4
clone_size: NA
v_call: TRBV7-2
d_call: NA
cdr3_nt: TGTGCCAGCAGCTCGGATAGCGGCAGAGCCTACTTC
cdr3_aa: CASSSDSGRAYF

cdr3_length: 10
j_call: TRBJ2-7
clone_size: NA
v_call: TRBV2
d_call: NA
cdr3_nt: TGTGCCAGCAGTGAAGCAGAGCAGTACTTC
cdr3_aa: CASSEAEQYF

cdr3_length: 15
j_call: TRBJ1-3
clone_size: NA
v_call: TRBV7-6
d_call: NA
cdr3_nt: TGTGCCAGCAGCTTAGCGCGGGGCGCTGGAAACACCATATATTTT
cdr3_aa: CASSLARGAGNTIYF

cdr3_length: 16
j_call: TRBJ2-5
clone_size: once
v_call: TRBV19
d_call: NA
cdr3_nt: TGTGCCAGTAGTACTCCCGGGCCGGGGGCAGGGGAGACCCAGTACTTC
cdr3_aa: CASSTPGPGAGETQYF

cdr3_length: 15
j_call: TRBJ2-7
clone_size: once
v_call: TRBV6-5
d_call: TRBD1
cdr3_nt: TGTGCCAGCAGTTGGACAGGGGGCGCCTCCTACGAGCAGTACTTC
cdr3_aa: CASSWTGGASYEQYF

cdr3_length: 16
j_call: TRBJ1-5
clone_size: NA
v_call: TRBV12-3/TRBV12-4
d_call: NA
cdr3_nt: TGTGCCAGCAGTTTAGGGCAGATTAATAGCAATCAGCCCCAGCATTTT
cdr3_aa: CASSLGQINSNQPQHF

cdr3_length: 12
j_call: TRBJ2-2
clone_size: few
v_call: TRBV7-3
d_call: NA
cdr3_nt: TGTGCCAGCAGCTTGCGCACCGGGGAGCTGTTTTTT
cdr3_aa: CASSLRTGELFF

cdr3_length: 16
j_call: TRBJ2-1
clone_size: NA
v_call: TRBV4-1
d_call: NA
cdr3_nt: TGCGCCAGCAGCCCTCCCCTTGCCCGGGCCTACAATGAGCAGTTCTTC
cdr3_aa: CASSPPLARAYNEQFF

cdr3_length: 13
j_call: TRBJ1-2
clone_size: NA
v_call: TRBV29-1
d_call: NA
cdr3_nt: TGCAGCGTTGAAGTAACAGGCAACTATGGCTACACCTTC
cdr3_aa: CSVEVTGNYGYTF

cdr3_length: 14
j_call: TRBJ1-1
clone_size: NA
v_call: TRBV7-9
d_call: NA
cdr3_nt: TGTGCCAGCAGCTTATTGGGATTGAACACTGAAGCTTTCTTT
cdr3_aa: CASSLLGLNTEAFF

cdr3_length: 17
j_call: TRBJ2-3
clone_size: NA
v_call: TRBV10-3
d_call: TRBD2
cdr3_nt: TGTGCCATCAGTGTGAATACGGGAGGGCCTGGCACAGATACGCAGTATTTT
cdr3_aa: CAISVNTGGPGTDTQYF

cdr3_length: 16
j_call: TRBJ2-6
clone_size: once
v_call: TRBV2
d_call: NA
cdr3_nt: TGTGCCAGCAGTCTGACAGCATACTCTGGGGCCAACGTCCTGACTTTC
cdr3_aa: CASSLTAYSGANVLTF

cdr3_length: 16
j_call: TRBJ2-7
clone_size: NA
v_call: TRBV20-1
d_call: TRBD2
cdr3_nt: TGCAGTGCTAAACCCGTATGGCCGGGGGGGCCCTACGAGCAGTACTTC
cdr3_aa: CSAKPVWPGGPYEQYF

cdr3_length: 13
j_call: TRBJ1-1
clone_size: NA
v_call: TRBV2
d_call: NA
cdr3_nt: TGTGCCAGCAACGGACTGATGAACACTGAAGCTTTCTTT
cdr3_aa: CASNGLMNTEAFF

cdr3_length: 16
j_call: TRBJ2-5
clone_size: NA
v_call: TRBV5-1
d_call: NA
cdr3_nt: TGCGCCAGCAGCACACATCCCCCGACTGGAATGGAGACCCAGTACTTC
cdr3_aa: CASSTHPPTGMETQYF

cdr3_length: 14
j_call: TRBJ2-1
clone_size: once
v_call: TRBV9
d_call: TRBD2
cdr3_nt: TGTGCCAGCAGCGCTAGCGGGAGGGGTCGTGAGCAGTTCTTC
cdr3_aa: CASSASGRGREQFF

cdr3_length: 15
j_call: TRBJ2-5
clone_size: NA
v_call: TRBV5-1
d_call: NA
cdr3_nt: TGCGCCAGCAGCTTGACACGACAGCGGCGGGAGACCCAGTACTTC
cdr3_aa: CASSLTRQRRETQYF

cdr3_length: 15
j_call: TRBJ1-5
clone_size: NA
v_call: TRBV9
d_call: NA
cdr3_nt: TGTGCCAGCAGCTTAGGAGGGGCCGTCAATCAGCCCCAGCATTTT
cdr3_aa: CASSLGGAVNQPQHF

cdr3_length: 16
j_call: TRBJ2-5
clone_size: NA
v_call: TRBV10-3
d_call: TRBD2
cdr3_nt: TGTGCAAGCTCCGGGACTAGCGGGGAATACCAAGAGACCCAGTACTTC
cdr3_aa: CASSGTSGEYQETQYF

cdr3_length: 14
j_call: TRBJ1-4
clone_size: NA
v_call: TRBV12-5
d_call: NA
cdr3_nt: TGTGCTAGTGGTTTGAGGGCTGCTAATGAAAAACTGTTTTTT
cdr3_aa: CASGLRAANEKLFF

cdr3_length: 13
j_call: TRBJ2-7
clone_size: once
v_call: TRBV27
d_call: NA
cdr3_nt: TGTGCCAGCAGTTCACTAGCCCCATACGAGCAGTACTTC
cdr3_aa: CASSSLAPYEQYF

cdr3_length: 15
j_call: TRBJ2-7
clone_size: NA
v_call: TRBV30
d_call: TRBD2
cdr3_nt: TGTGCCTGGAGCCCGGGACTAGCGTTCGGCTACGAGCAGTACTTC
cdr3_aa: CAWSPGLAFGYEQYF

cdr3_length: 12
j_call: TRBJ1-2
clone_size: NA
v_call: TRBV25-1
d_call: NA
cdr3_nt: TGTGCCAGCAGTGGTACTAACTATGGCTACACCTTC
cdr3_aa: CASSGTNYGYTF

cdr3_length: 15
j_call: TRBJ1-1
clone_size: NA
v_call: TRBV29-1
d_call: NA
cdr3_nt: TGCAGCGTTGAAGATAACCTGGGGGGGAACACTGAAGCTTTCTTT
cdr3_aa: CSVEDNLGGNTEAFF

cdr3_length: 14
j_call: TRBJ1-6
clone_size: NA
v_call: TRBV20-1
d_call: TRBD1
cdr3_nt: TGCAGTGCTAGAGAGGGACAGGGCGGGACACCCCTCCACTTT
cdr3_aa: CSAREGQGGTPLHF

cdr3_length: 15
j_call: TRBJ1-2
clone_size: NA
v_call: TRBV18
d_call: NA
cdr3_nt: TGTGCCAGCTCACCTCTAGCGGACAACAACTATGGCTACACCTTC
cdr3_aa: CASSPLADNNYGYTF

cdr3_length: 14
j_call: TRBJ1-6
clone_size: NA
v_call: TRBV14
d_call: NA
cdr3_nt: TGTGCCAGCAGCCAAGAGTGGAGGAATTCACCCCTCCACTTT
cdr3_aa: CASSQEWRNSPLHF

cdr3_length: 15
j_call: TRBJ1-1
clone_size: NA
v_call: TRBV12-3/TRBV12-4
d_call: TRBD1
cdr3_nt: TGTGCCAGCAGTTTGGTTCCGACAGGGGCGGGTGAAGCTTTCTTT
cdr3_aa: CASSLVPTGAGEAFF

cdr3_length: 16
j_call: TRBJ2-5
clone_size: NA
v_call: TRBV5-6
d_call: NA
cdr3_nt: TGTGCCAGCAGCTTAGGTGTGGGGCTGACCAAAGAGACCCAGTACTTC
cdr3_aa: CASSLGVGLTKETQYF

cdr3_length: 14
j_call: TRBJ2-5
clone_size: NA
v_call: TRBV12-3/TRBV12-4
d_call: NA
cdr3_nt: TGTGCCAGCAGTTTACTTCTGGGGGCAGGGACCCAGTACTTC
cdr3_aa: CASSLLLGAGTQYF

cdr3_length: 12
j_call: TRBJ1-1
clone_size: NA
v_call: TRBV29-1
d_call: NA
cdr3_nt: TGCAGCGTTGTTCGGGGGAGCACTGAAGCTTTCTTT
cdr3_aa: CSVVRGSTEAFF

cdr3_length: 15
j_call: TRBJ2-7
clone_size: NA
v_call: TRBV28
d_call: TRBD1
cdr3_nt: TGTGCCAGCAGAAACTCCGGGACAGGGTCGGACGAGCAGTACTTC
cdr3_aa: CASRNSGTGSDEQYF

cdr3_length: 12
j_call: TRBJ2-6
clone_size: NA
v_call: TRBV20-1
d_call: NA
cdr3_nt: TGCAGTGCTACCCAGGGGGCCAACGTCCTGACTTTC
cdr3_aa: CSATQGANVLTF

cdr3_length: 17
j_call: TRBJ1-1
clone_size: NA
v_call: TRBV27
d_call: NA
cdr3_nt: TGTGCCAGCACGGCGCTGGCAGTCGCAACCCTTGGCACTGAAGCTTTCTTT
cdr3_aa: CASTALAVATLGTEAFF

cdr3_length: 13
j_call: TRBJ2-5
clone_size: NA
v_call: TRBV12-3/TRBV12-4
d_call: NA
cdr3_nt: TGTGCCAGCAGTTCCGTGGGGCGGGAGACCCAGTACTTC
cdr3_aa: CASSSVGRETQYF

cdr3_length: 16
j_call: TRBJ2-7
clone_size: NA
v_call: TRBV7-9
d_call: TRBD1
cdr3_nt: TGTGCCAGCAGCTCTCGATCCGGGACAGAGTACGTTCAGCAGTACTTC
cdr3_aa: CASSSRSGTEYVQQYF

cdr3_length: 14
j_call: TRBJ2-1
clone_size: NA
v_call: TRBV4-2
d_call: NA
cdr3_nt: TGTGCCAGCAGCCAAGATTCCTCTTACAATGAGCAGTTCTTC
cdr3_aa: CASSQDSSYNEQFF

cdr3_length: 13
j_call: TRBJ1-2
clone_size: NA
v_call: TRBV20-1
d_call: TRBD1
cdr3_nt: TGCAGTGCTAGAGGTGGACAGGGCCAAGGCTACACCTTC
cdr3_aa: CSARGGQGQGYTF

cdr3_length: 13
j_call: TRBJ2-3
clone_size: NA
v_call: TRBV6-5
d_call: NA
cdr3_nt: TGTGCCAGCAGTTACAATCCCAGTGGTACGCAGTATTTT
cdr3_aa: CASSYNPSGTQYF

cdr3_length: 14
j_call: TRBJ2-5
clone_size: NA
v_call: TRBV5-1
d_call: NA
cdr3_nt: TGCGCCAGCAGCTTGCGGGGTTTGGGTGAGACCCAGTACTTC
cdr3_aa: CASSLRGLGETQYF

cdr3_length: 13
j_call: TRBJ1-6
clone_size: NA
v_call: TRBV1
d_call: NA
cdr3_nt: TGCACCAGCAGCCAAGGAGGGGATTCACCCCTCCACTTT
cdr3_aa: CTSSQGGDSPLHF

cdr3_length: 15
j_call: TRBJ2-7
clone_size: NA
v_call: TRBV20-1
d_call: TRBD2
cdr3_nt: TGCAGTGCTCAATCAAGCGGGATAGTCTCCTACGAGCAGTACTTC
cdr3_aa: CSAQSSGIVSYEQYF

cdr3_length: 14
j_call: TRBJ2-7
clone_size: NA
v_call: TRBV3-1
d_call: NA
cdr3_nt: TGTGCCAGCAGCGCATCTTGGACGGGAGTTCCGCAGTACTTC
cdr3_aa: CASSASWTGVPQYF

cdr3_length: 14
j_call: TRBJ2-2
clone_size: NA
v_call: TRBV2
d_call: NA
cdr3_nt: TGTGCCAGCTGGCGTGAAGCGAACACCGGGGAGCTGTTTTTT
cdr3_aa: CASWREANTGELFF

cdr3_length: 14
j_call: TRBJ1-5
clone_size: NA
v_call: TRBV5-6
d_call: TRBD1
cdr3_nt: TGTGCCAGCAGCCTCGGGACAGGGGATCAGCCCCAGCATTTT
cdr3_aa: CASSLGTGDQPQHF

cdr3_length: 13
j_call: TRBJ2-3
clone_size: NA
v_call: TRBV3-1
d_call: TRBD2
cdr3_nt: TGTGCCAGCAGCCAACTAGCGGTAGATACGCAGTATTTT
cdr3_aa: CASSQLAVDTQYF

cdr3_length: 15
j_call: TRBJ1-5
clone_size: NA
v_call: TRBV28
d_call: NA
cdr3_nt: TGTGCCAGCAGTTTAGGGGGAGGGGACCGGCAGCCCCAGCATTTT
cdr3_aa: CASSLGGGDRQPQHF

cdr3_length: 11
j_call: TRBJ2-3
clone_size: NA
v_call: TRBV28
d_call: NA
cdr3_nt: TGTGCCAGCAGTGCGCCCGATACGCAGTATTTT
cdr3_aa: CASSAPDTQYF

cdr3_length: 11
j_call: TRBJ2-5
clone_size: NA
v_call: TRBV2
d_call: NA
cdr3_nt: TGTGCCAGCAGTGAAGGGAAGACCCAGTACTTC
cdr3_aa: CASSEGKTQYF

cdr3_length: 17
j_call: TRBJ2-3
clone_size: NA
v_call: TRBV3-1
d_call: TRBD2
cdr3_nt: TGTGCCAGCAGCCGGAAAACGACTAGCGGGAACTCAGATACGCAGTATTTT
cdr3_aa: CASSRKTTSGNSDTQYF